A selection of T cell receptor beta chains follows, all from one sample in a study of blood T cell repertoires in COVID-19. Assay: immunoSEQ multiplex PCR; the TCRdb copy retains only in-frame clones and omits some. The sample lists 650,000 to 800,000 clones, about 87% occurring once. Sequencing was done on a sample of peripheral blood. The origin of the receptors is a woman in her late teens or twenties with acute or convalescent COVID-19. Both conserved end residues are part of each CDR3. Each record gives: clone size, J gene, V gene, D gene, CDR3 DNA, CDR3 protein. The D gene is left open where the match is weak. A clone size is listed for some rows: how often the clone was seen (once, few, many), or a class if it is expanded.

clone size: .; J gene: TRBJ1-1; V gene: TRBV9; D gene: .; CDR3 DNA: TGTGCCAGCAGCCCCCGGGATAGGTCCACTGAAGCTTTCTTT; CDR3 protein: CASSPRDRSTEAFF
clone size: .; J gene: TRBJ2-7; V gene: TRBV7-8; D gene: TRBD1; CDR3 DNA: TGTGCCAGCAGCTTGGTTCGAGCGACAGGGTATAACGAGCAGTACTTC; CDR3 protein: CASSLVRATGYNEQYF
clone size: .; J gene: TRBJ1-4; V gene: TRBV4-1; D gene: .; CDR3 DNA: TGCGCCAGCAGATATACCGACACCTCTAATGAAAAACTGTTTTTT; CDR3 protein: CASRYTDTSNEKLFF
clone size: .; J gene: TRBJ1-2; V gene: TRBV2; D gene: TRBD1; CDR3 DNA: TGTGCCAGCAGGGGAGACAGGGCGGACTATGGCTACACCTTC; CDR3 protein: CASRGDRADYGYTF
clone size: .; J gene: TRBJ2-1; V gene: TRBV5-1; D gene: .; CDR3 DNA: TGCGCCAGCAGCTTGGGGGCAGGCCGGGGCAATGAGCAGTTCTTC; CDR3 protein: CASSLGAGRGNEQFF
clone size: .; J gene: TRBJ1-1; V gene: TRBV5-1; D gene: .; CDR3 DNA: TGCGCCAGCTCGGGGGGGACTGAAGCTTTCTTT; CDR3 protein: CASSGGTEAFF
clone size: .; J gene: TRBJ1-1; V gene: TRBV4-3; D gene: .; CDR3 DNA: TGCGCCAGCAGCCAAGATCTTGGGGACACCGACACTGAAGCTTTCTTT; CDR3 protein: CASSQDLGDTDTEAFF
clone size: once; J gene: TRBJ1-2; V gene: TRBV2; D gene: .; CDR3 DNA: TGTGCCAGCAGCTCTACTCTGGATATCAGGAGGGGCTACACCTTC; CDR3 protein: CASSSTLDIRRGYTF
clone size: .; J gene: TRBJ2-2; V gene: TRBV9; D gene: TRBD1; CDR3 DNA: TGTGCCAGCAGCGGGACAGGTTTAGGGGGGGAGCTGTTTTTT; CDR3 protein: CASSGTGLGGELFF
clone size: .; J gene: TRBJ1-6; V gene: TRBV11-2; D gene: TRBD1; CDR3 DNA: TGTGCCAGCAGGTCAACAGGGGGCATGAATTCACCCCTCCACTTT; CDR3 protein: CASRSTGGMNSPLHF
clone size: .; J gene: TRBJ2-3; V gene: TRBV6-5; D gene: .; CDR3 DNA: TGTGCCAGCAGACCCTTACGGGACTCATCTGATACGCAGTATTTT; CDR3 protein: CASRPLRDSSDTQYF
clone size: .; J gene: TRBJ1-2; V gene: TRBV27; D gene: .; CDR3 DNA: TGTGCCAGCAGTTTATCGAGCACGGGGGTCTATGGCTACACCTTC; CDR3 protein: CASSLSSTGVYGYTF
clone size: .; J gene: TRBJ2-7; V gene: TRBV6-5; D gene: TRBD1; CDR3 DNA: TGTGCCAGCAGTTACGGACAGGGGGGAATCTACGAGCAGTACTTC; CDR3 protein: CASSYGQGGIYEQYF
clone size: .; J gene: TRBJ2-7; V gene: TRBV20-1; D gene: .; CDR3 DNA: TGCAGTGCTAGTTTGCCCCACGGCGGCTACGAGCAGTACTTC; CDR3 protein: CSASLPHGGYEQYF
clone size: .; J gene: TRBJ1-1; V gene: TRBV10-3; D gene: .; CDR3 DNA: TGTGCCATCAGTGATGCAGGAATGAACACTGAAGCTTTCTTT; CDR3 protein: CAISDAGMNTEAFF
clone size: .; J gene: TRBJ1-2; V gene: TRBV2; D gene: .; CDR3 DNA: TGTGCCAGCAGTTCCCCGGGGGACGGCTATGGCTACACCTTC; CDR3 protein: CASSSPGDGYGYTF
clone size: .; J gene: TRBJ1-1; V gene: TRBV7-6; D gene: .; CDR3 DNA: TGTGCCAGCAGCTCGAACCCACTAAAACAGGGTTGGACCACTGAAGCTTTCTTT; CDR3 protein: CASSSNPLKQGWTTEAFF
clone size: .; J gene: TRBJ1-2; V gene: TRBV24-1; D gene: .; CDR3 DNA: TGTGCCACCAGTGATCCCTCGGGGAACTATGGCTACACCTTC; CDR3 protein: CATSDPSGNYGYTF
clone size: .; J gene: TRBJ2-1; V gene: TRBV7-3; D gene: .; CDR3 DNA: TGTGCCAGCAGCCCAACAGAAAGCTCCTACAATGAGCAGTTCTTC; CDR3 protein: CASSPTESSYNEQFF
clone size: .; J gene: TRBJ1-5; V gene: TRBV28; D gene: TRBD1; CDR3 DNA: TGTGCCAGCAACCCCCATACAGGGGGCGCTCAGCCCCAGCATTTT; CDR3 protein: CASNPHTGGAQPQHF
clone size: .; J gene: TRBJ2-7; V gene: TRBV5-1; D gene: TRBD1; CDR3 DNA: TGCGCCAGCAGCCCCCGGACAGGGGTCGAGCAGTACTTC; CDR3 protein: CASSPRTGVEQYF
clone size: .; J gene: TRBJ1-2; V gene: TRBV24-1; D gene: .; CDR3 DNA: TGTGCCACCAGTGCAGGCCGCGGGGGCTATGGCTACACCTTC; CDR3 protein: CATSAGRGGYGYTF
clone size: .; J gene: TRBJ1-6; V gene: TRBV19; D gene: .; CDR3 DNA: TGTGCCAGTAGTCCCCCGGGACTGGGACATTCACCCCTCCACTTT; CDR3 protein: CASSPPGLGHSPLHF
clone size: .; J gene: TRBJ1-4; V gene: TRBV5-8; D gene: .; CDR3 DNA: TGTGCCAGCAGCTTGCAGAATAATGAAAAACTGTTTTTT; CDR3 protein: CASSLQNNEKLFF